One sample yielded the 12 T cell receptor beta chains listed below, sequenced in a study of shared clonotypes between healthy human individuals. Clones were read by immunoSEQ multiplex PCR, and TCRdb kept only the in-frame ones, dropping some. The data show about 1.1 million clones, 75% to 80% seen once. Sequencing was done on a sample of memory CD4+ T cells from PBMCs. Subset in this sample: CD45RA-negative fraction. The receptor set was obtained from a man between 18 and 29 years old in good health. Some clones in this sample may be carry-over from other donors' samples.

The rearrangement uses TRBV9 and TRBJ2-5; 7 nucleotides match TRBD2. The CDR3 length is 15 residues. The J segment lost 5 bases and the V segment lost 3 bases, leaving 10 bases of the junction unmatched. Germline CDR1 is SGDLS and CDR2 is YYNGEE. For the CDR3, the DNA is TGTGCCAGCAGCGCAAGAAAGGCGGGAGTGGAGACCCAGTACTTC. Translated: CASSARKAGVETQYF.

The CDR3 nucleotides are TGTGCCAGCAGCTCGGAGGGCACTGAAGCTTTCTTT. Translated, it gives CASSSEGTEAFF. The rearrangement links TRBV11-3 to TRBJ1-1, with D hard to call. Trimming shortened V by 4 bases and J by 4 bases, and 7 bases separated the two germline ends. Germline lookup yields CDR1 SGHNT and CDR2 YENEEA. The CDR3 covers 12 residues. The variable domain in full, completed from reference TRBV11-3 and TRBJ1-1, reads EAGVVQSPRYKIIEKKQPVAFWCNPISGHNTLYWYLQNLGQGPELLIRYENEEAVDDSQLPKDRFSAERLKGVDSTLKIQPAELGDSAVYLCASSSEGTEAFFGQGTRLTVV.

The CDR3 nucleotides are TGCAGCGTCAGCCGGGAATCCTACAATGAGCAGTTCTTC. Its translation is CSVSRESYNEQFF. The rearrangement links TRBV29-1 to TRBJ2-1, with a weak D call TRBD2 (5 bases). The CDR3 has 13 amino acids. Looked up from germline, CDR1 is SQVTM and CDR2 is ANQGSEA. V shed 6 bases and J shed 1 base, with 10 bases lying between them.

This chain uses TRBV5-1 with TRBJ2-5, with 7 bases fitting TRBD1. The V gene's germline CDR1 is SGHRS and CDR2 YFSETQ. CDR3 size: 13 residues. J lost 5 bases, V lost 3 bases, and 4 bases had no gene match. The chain's CDR3 is CASSSGQTETQYF. The CDR3, as DNA: TGCGCCAGCAGCTCGGGACAGACGGAGACCCAGTACTTC.

The CDR3 spells CSGGTNNEQFF. The CDR3 DNA reads TGCAGCGGTGGGACTAACAATGAGCAGTTCTTC. The chain links TRBV29-1 to TRBJ2-1, with 7 bases aligning to TRBD2. Germline CDR1 is SQVTM and CDR2 is ANQGSEA. J gave up 5 bases and V 7 bases, and 2 bases lay outside the gene matches. This CDR3 has 11 residues.

The chain recombines TRBV29-1 with TRBJ2-7, with 8 bases lining up with TRBD2. The CDR3 runs 15 residues. The trim removed 5 bases at V and 2 bases at J, leaving 11 bases unmatched. Germline CDR1 SQVTM, CDR2 ANQGSEA. CDR3 region: CSVFVSGTGTYEQYF. For the CDR3, the DNA is TGCAGCGTTTTCGTTAGCGGGACTGGGACCTACGAGCAGTACTTC.

This sequence joins TRBV7-9 and TRBJ2-3, with D unclear. Germline V gives CDR1 SEHNR, CDR2 FQNEAQ (reference sequence). This CDR3 has 14 residues. V gave up 0 bases and J gave up 2 bases, with 6 bases separating them. CDR3 in amino acids: CASSLARITDTQYF. CDR3 bases: TGTGCCAGCAGCTTAGCTAGGATCACAGATACGCAGTATTTT. Supplemented by reference TRBV7-9 and TRBJ2-3, the full variable domain reads DTGVSQNPRHKITKRGQNVTFRCDPISEHNRLYWYRQTLGQGPEFLTYFQNEAQLEKSRLLSDRFSAERPKGSFSTLEIQRTEQGDSAMYLCASSLARITDTQYFGPGTRLTVL.

This sequence joins TRBV13 and TRBJ1-1, with D possibly TRBD1 on 5 matching bases. Germline V lookup: CDR1 PRHDT, CDR2 FYEKMQ (reference sequence). The CDR3 spans 13 residues. Trimming left V 8 bases short and J 1 base short, with 11 bases between. In nucleotides, the CDR3 is TGTGCCAGCCGGCTCACAGGGAACACTGAAGCTTTCTTT. This gives the protein CASRLTGNTEAFF.

The genes are TRBV5-6 and TRBJ2-2; 8 bases fit TRBD2. Germline V gives CDR1 SGHDT, CDR2 YYEEEE. Trimming removed 1 base from V and 4 bases from J; junction bases left unmatched: 6. This CDR3 is built from 16 residues. CDR3 sequence: CASSLLSGRVTGELFF. CDR3 in DNA: TGTGCCAGCAGCTTGCTCAGCGGGAGAGTCACCGGGGAGCTGTTTTTT.

The V gene is TRBV4-2, the J gene TRBJ1-3; D call uncertain. This CDR3 region has 16 residues. Germline-derived CDR1 and CDR2 are LGHNA and YNFKEQ. Trimming left V 0 bases short and J 0 bases short, with 9 bases between. The CDR3 protein is CASSQEAVYSGNTIYF. Here the CDR3 DNA reads TGTGCCAGCAGCCAAGAGGCCGTCTACTCTGGAAACACCATATATTTT.

The gene calls are TRBV20-1 and TRBJ1-2, with no clear D. CDR3 length equals 8 residues. The germline V gene has CDR1 DFQATT and CDR2 SNEGSKA (reference sequence). This chain's CDR3 is CRAGSYTF. The CDR3 coding sequence is TGCAGGGCGGGCAGTTACACCTTC.

V is TRBV9 and J is TRBJ2-2, with D hard to call. Germline loops: CDR1 SGDLS, CDR2 YYNGEE. V was cut by 3 bases and J by 3 bases, with 6 bases left in between. There are 13 residues in the CDR3. CDR3 DNA sequence: TGTGCCAGCAGCGCACGGTACACCGGGGAGCTGTTTTTT. It yields the protein CASSARYTGELFF.